Listed below are T cell receptor beta chains from one sample, sequenced in a study of OX40 agonist ivuxolimab in advanced cancers. Sequenced by immunoSEQ multiplex PCR; TCRdb stores in-frame clones only, minus some. The sample has about 65,000 clones; roughly 80% are singletons. This specimen was CD4+ or CD8+ T cells sorted from blood, taken in a trial of the OX40 agonist ivuxolimab. All receptors derive from an adult with an advanced solid tumor such as melanoma, head and neck, liver or kidney cancer. Both conserved end residues are part of each CDR3. D genes are given only for firm matches. Only part of the rows carry a size: once, few, many, or a class if the clone is expanded.

NA,TRBV11-2,NA,TRBJ2-1,TGTGCCAGCAGCCGAGAACAGCGCTCCTACAATGAGCAGTTCTTC,CASSREQRSYNEQFF
few,TRBV5-1,NA,TRBJ1-1,TGCGCCAGCAGCGCTGGACAGATGAACACTGAAGCTTTCTTT,CASSAGQMNTEAFF
NA,TRBV6-6,NA,TRBJ1-5,TGTGCCAGCAGATCGACAGGACGCAATCAGCCCCAGCATTTT,CASRSTGRNQPQHF
NA,TRBV21-1,NA,TRBJ2-7,TGTGCCAGCAGCAAAGAAGGGACTAGCGGGAGGGCCTCCTACGAGCAGTACTTC,CASSKEGTSGRASYEQYF
few,TRBV27,NA,TRBJ1-2,TGTGCCAGCAGTTTGTCCACGTACGACAGGACATCTTCGGGCTATGGCTACACCTTC,CASSLSTYDRTSSGYGYTF
NA,TRBV4-2,NA,TRBJ2-7,TGTGCCAGCAGCCAACCAGCGGGCGGATCCTACGAGCAGTACTTC,CASSQPAGGSYEQYF
once,TRBV11-3,NA,TRBJ1-1,TGTGCCAGCAGCTTAGGCGCCGGGGGTGAAACTGAAGCTTTCTTT,CASSLGAGGETEAFF
NA,TRBV11-2,NA,TRBJ2-1,TGTGCCAGCAGCTTATGGGATGAGCAGTTCTTC,CASSLWDEQFF
few,TRBV30,NA,TRBJ1-2,TGTGCCTGGAGGGGAAGGTCCGTGGGGTTTAACTATGGCTACACCTTC,CAWRGRSVGFNYGYTF
NA,TRBV19,NA,TRBJ1-2,TGTGCCAGTAGTATAGATCATAGAAGGGTCGGTGGCTACACCTTC,CASSIDHRRVGGYTF
NA,TRBV6-4,TRBD1,TRBJ1-4,TGTGCCAGCAGTGACTCGACAGGGGAGGAAAAACTGTTTTTT,CASSDSTGEEKLFF
NA,TRBV30,NA,TRBJ1-1,TGTGCCTGGGTGGGGTATGCTGAAGCTTTCTTT,CAWVGYAEAFF
NA,TRBV18,NA,TRBJ1-1,TGTGCCAGCTCACCGATGGGAATTAACACTGAAGCTTTCTTT,CASSPMGINTEAFF
once,TRBV6-6,TRBD1,TRBJ2-3,TGTGCCAGCAGTTGGACAGGGAGTACAGATACGCAGTATTTT,CASSWTGSTDTQYF
NA,TRBV10-3,NA,TRBJ2-3,TGTGCCATCAGTGATGGCACAGATACGCAGTATTTT,CAISDGTDTQYF
NA,TRBV10-3,NA,TRBJ2-7,TGTGCCATCAGTGAGTCGACTGGGGTCTCCTACGAGCAGTACTTC,CAISESTGVSYEQYF
NA,TRBV29-1,NA,TRBJ2-1,TGCAGCGTCTCTTCAGGACGAATGGGTCAGTTCTTC,CSVSSGRMGQFF
NA,TRBV7-9,NA,TRBJ1-5,TGTGCCAGCAGCCCAGGGGATGCCCCAAATCAGCCCCAGCATTTT,CASSPGDAPNQPQHF
NA,TRBV11-3,TRBD1,TRBJ1-4,TGTGCCAGCAGCCCGGGACAGGGAGCTCTTGCTAATGAAAAACTGTTTTTT,CASSPGQGALANEKLFF